A single sample is the source of the 11 T cell receptor beta chains below, sequenced in a study of blood T cells in healthy people across ages. Then a second PCR, running about 6 to 11 cycles, was carried out with a sample-barcoded 5' primer and a J-beta primer mix. Via MiXCR, TCRdb re-called the 5' RACE reads, giving one row per CDR3 protein. Among 800,000 to 1,300,000 distinct CDR3 sequences listed, around 27% were seen once. The same specimen was also included in a second study, on T cells of mothers and their children.

Material: blood. These receptors originate from a girl under 10 years old in good health.

This clonotype was picked up a small number of times. The genes are TRBV6-1 and TRBJ2-3; D is perhaps TRBD2 (6 bases). Trimming cost V 5 bases and J 3 bases, with 15 bases left between them. CDR1 and CDR2 from the germline V gene are MNHNS and SASEGT. The CDR3 is 15 residues long. The CDR3 DNA sequence: TGTGCCAGCAGTAACTGGGGGGAGTTTACAGATACGCAGTATTTT. Translated, it gives CASSNWGEFTDTQYF.

The chain carries TRBV12-3 or TRBV12-4 and TRBJ2-1; 7 bases match TRBD2. The CDR3 sequence is 16 residues long. Losses at the gene ends were 6 bases for V and 4 bases for J; bases not matched to a gene: 12. This CDR3 is CASSPQGAGSYNEQFF. As DNA, the CDR3 is TGTGCCAGCAGCCCCCAGGGAGCGGGATCTTACAATGAGCAGTTCTTC.

This clonotype was picked up a small number of times. V usage is TRBV29-1 and J usage is TRBJ2-3; D is possibly TRBD1 or TRBD2 (5 bases each). The CDR3 totals 15 residues. The V and J ends lost 1 base and 4 bases respectively, with 15 bases between them. Germline V gene data show CDR1 as SQVTM and CDR2 as ANQGSEA. CDR3 sequence (DNA): TGCAGCGTTGAAGGGGCGAGGGGACGCGCAGATACGCAGTATTTT. It encodes CSVEGARGRADTQYF.

This clonotype has just a few counts. The gene calls are TRBV6-5 and TRBJ2-5; TRBD1 is a possible D gene (6 bases). The germline gives CDR1 MNHEY, CDR2 SVGAGI. V lost 2 bases to trimming and J lost 5 bases, with 12 bases between them. This CDR3 contains 14 residues. The CDR3 DNA reads TGTGCCAGCAGTTACGAGGACAGAGGGGAGACCCAGTACTTC. It is translated as CASSYEDRGETQYF.

V is TRBV7-2 and J is TRBJ1-1, with D perhaps TRBD1 (6 bases). The germline V gene encodes CDR1 SGHTA and CDR2 FQGNSA. The CDR3 is made up of 15 amino acids. The germline V and J ends were trimmed by 1 base and 0 bases, with 9 bases remaining between them. The CDR3, as DNA: TGTGCCAGCAGCTTAGTGGACAGCCTGAACACTGAAGCTTTCTTT. It encodes CASSLVDSLNTEAFF. The full variable domain, rest sourced from reference TRBV7-2 and TRBJ1-1, is GAGVSQSPSNKVTEKGKDVELRCDPISGHTALYWYRQSLGQGLEFLIYFQGNSAPDKSGLPSDRFSAERTGGSVSTLTIQRTQQEDSAVYLCASSLVDSLNTEAFFGQGTRLTVV.

The V gene is TRBV12-3 or TRBV12-4, the J gene TRBJ1-1; D possibly corresponds to TRBD1 (6 bases). The CDR3 has 14 residues. The V gene lost 3 bases and the J gene lost 1 base, with 9 bases spanning the gap. This chain's CDR3 is CASSLGTTNTEAFF. The CDR3 DNA reads as TGTGCCAGCAGTTTGGGGACAACGAACACTGAAGCTTTCTTT.

The genes are TRBV7-6 and TRBJ2-1; D is unresolved. With 1 base removed from V and 1 base from J, the gap between germline ends came to 8 bases. This CDR3 is built from 15 residues. Germline lookup yields CDR1 SGHVS and CDR2 FNYEAQ. The CDR3 DNA reads TGTGCCAGCAGCTTAGTGTCGGTATCCTACAATGAGCAGTTCTTC. This translates into CASSLVSVSYNEQFF.

The genes are TRBV6-2 or TRBV6-3 and TRBJ2-1, with D possibly matching TRBD2 (5 bases). This CDR3 region has 15 residues. The V gene's germline CDR1 is MNHEY and CDR2 SVGEGT. V was clipped by 7 bases and J by 7 bases, with 20 bases between them. For the CDR3, the DNA is TGTGCCAGCACAAATAGAGGGCGTCCGGGAAATGAGCAGTTCTTC. Translation gives CASTNRGRPGNEQFF.

V is TRBV27 and J is TRBJ1-2; a possible D gene is TRBD1 (5 bases). CDR3 size: 13 residues. Trimming shortened V by 8 bases and J by 5 bases, and 15 bases separated the two germline ends. The germline V gene encodes CDR1 MNHEY and CDR2 SMNVEV (reference sequence). The CDR3 loop reads CASGPGVGYGYTF. CDR3 nucleotide sequence: TGTGCCAGCGGTCCGGGGGTGGGGTATGGCTACACCTTC.

The chain carries TRBV6-5 and TRBJ1-4; D uncertain. Germline CDR1 MNHEY, CDR2 SVGAGI. V was pared by 4 bases and J by 7 bases, with 10 bases between. The CDR3 covers 13 residues. CDR3 loop: CASSWELGEKLFF. In nucleotides, the CDR3 is TGTGCCAGCAGTTGGGAACTGGGTGAAAAACTGTTTTTT.

This clonotype occurred a few times. The rearrangement joins TRBV6-8 to TRBJ2-1; 8 positions match TRBD1. V shed 5 bases, J shed 2 bases, and the junction held 8 bases outside the gene matches. CDR1 MNHGY and CDR2 SAAAGT come from the germline V gene. The CDR3 is 16 amino acids. DNA for the CDR3: TGTGCCAGCAGTATTGAAAGACAGGGGACCTACAATGAGCAGTTCTTC. Amino acids: CASSIERQGTYNEQFF.